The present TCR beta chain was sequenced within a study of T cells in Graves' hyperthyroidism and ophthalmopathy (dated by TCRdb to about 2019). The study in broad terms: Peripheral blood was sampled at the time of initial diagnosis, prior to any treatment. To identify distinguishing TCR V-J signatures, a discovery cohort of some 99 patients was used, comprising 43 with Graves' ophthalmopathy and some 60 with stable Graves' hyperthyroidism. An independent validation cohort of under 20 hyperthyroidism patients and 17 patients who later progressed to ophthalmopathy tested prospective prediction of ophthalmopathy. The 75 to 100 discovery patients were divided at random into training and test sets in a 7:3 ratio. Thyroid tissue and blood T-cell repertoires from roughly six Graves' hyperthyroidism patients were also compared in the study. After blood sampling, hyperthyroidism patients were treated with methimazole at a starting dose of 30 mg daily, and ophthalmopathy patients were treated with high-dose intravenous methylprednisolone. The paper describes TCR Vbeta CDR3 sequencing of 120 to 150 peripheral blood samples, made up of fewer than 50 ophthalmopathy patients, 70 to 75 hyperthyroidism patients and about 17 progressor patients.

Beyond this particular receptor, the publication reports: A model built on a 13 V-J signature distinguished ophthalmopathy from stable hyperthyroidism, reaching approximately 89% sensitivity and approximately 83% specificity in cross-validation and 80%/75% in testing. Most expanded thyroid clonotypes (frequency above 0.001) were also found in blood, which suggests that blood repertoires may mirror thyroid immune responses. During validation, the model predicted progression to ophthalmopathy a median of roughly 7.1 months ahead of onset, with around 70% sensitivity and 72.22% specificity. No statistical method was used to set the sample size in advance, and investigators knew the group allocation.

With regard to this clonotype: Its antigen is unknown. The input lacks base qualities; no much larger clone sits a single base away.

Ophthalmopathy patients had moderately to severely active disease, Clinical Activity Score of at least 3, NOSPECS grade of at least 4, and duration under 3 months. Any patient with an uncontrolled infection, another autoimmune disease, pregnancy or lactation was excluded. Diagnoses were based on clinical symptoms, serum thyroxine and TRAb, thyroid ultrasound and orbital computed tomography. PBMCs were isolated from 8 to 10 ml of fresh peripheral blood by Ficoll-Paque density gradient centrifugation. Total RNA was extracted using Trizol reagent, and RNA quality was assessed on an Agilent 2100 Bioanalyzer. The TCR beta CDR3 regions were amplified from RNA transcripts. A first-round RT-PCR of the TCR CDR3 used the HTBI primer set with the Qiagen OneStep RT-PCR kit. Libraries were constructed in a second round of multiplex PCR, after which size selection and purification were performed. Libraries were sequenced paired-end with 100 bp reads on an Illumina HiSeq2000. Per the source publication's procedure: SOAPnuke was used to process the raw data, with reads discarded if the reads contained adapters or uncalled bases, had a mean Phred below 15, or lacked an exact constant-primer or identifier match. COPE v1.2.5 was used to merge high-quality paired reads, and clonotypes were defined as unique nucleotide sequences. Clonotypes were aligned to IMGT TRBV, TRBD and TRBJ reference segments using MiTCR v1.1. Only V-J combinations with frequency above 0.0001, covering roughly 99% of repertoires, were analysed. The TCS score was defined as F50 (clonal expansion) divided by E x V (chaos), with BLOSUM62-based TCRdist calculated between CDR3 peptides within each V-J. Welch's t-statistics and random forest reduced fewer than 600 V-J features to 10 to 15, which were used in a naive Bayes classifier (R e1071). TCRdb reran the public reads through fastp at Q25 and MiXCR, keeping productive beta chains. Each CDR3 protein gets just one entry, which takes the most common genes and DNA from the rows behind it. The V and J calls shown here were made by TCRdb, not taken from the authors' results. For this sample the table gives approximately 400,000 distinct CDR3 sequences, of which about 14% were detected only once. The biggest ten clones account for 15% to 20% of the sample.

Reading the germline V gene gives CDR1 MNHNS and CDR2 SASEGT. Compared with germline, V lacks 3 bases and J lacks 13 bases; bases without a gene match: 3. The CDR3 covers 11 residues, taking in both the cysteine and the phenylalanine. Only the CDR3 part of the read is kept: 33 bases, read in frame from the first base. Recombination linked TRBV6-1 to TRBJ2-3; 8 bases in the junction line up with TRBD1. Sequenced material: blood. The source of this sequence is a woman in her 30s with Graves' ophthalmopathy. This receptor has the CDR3 CASSDQGAEYF. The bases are TGTGCCAGCAGTGATCAGGGGGCGGAGTATTTT.